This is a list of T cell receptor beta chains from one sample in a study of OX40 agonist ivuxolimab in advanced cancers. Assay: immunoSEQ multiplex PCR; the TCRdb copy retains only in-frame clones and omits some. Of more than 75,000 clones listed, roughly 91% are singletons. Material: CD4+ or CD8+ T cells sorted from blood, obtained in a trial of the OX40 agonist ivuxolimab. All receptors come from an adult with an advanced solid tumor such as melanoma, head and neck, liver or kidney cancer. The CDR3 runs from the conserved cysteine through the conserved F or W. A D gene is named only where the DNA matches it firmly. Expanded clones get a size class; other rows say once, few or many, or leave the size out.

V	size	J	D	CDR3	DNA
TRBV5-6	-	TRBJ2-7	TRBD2	CASSLKPGLDQYF	TGTGCCAGCAGCTTAAAACCGGGACTAGATCAGTACTTC
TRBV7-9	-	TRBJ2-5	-	CASSLVLGAGETQYF	TGTGCCAGCAGCTTAGTACTGGGGGCGGGGGAGACCCAGTACTTC
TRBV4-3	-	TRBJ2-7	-	CASSQDRANSEQYF	TGCGCCAGCAGCCAAGATAGGGCTAACTCTGAGCAGTACTTC
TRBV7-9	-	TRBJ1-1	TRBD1	CASSAQGEITEAFF	TGTGCCAGCAGCGCCCAGGGGGAGATCACTGAAGCTTTCTTT
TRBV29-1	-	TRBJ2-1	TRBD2	CSVSGGPQSSYNEQFF	TGCAGCGTGAGCGGGGGCCCACAGAGCTCCTACAATGAGCAGTTCTTC
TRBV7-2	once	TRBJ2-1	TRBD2	CASSPTSSGGANEQFF	TGTGCCAGCAGCCCGACGTCTAGCGGGGGGGCGAATGAGCAGTTCTTC
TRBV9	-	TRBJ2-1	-	CASSVETGFLNEQFF	TGTGCCAGCAGCGTGGAAACGGGATTCCTGAATGAGCAGTTCTTC
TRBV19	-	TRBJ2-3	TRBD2	CASSSGLAGWGDTQYF	TGTGCCAGTAGTTCGGGACTAGCGGGGTGGGGAGATACGCAGTATTTT
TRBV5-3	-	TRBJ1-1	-	CARSRKTEFPTEAFF	TGTGCCAGAAGCCGAAAGACAGAATTTCCGACTGAAGCTTTCTTT
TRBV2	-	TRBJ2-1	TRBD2	CASPSLAGVSYEQFF	TGTGCCAGCCCCTCTCTAGCGGGAGTATCGTATGAGCAGTTCTTC
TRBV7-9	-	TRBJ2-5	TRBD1	CASSTRQGISGQETQYF	TGTGCCAGCAGCACCCGACAGGGGATAAGCGGACAAGAGACCCAGTACTTC